This paragraph reports one T cell receptor (beta chain). Assay: immunoSEQ multiplex PCR; the TCRdb copy retains only in-frame clones and omits some. The sample shows roughly 2.1 million clones, 90% to 95% of them seen only once. CD45RO-negative, CCR7-positively selected cells formed the naive CD8 fraction, excluding terminally differentiated effector memory CD45RA+ cells. The data were taken from a study of shared clonotypes between healthy human individuals. V was trimmed by 1 base and J by 14 bases, leaving 21 bases between them. The V gene's germline CDR1 is MNHEY and CDR2 SMNVEV (reference sequence). This CDR3 is 15 amino acids long.

This TCR derives from a man aged 18 to 29 in good health. Some clones in this sample may be carry-over from other donors' samples. V and J are TRBV27 and TRBJ1-5; the D is unclear. The sample comprised naive CD8+ T cells from PBMCs. The CDR3 loop reads CASSLYARTPGEKHF. For the CDR3, the DNA is TGTGCCAGCAGTTTATACGCCCGGACGCCGGGTGAGAAGCATTTT.